The present T cell receptor beta chain was sequenced within a study of blood T cell repertoires in COVID-19. At the level of the study: Samples came from the United States, Italy and Spain, spanning acute and convalescent COVID-19. T cells, B-cell-depleted T cells, or PBMCs supplied cDNA or gDNA.

Per the study methods: Amplified reference gene primers provided the basis for estimating nucleated cell counts. Data came from immunoSEQ multiplex PCR; TCRdb stores just in-frame clones and leaves some out. V and J calls and clone size come straight from that table; D and trimming were deduced from the DNA. The table has more than 85,000 clones, approximately 65% seen once. V was pared by 5 bases and J by 7 bases, with 9 bases of the junction left unmatched. CDR3 length equals 16 residues. The V gene's germline CDR1 is SEHNR and CDR2 FQNEAQ (reference sequence). The chain uses TRBV7-9 and TRBJ1-6; 9 bases fit TRBD1. The sequence came from a woman aged 55-69 years with acute or convalescent COVID-19. Sequenced sample: peripheral blood. DNA of the CDR3: TGTGCCAGCAGCCCTCCACAGGGGGCACGGAATTCACCCCTCCACTTT. This sequence encodes CASSPPQGARNSPLHF.